This T cell receptor beta chain was retrieved from a study of blood T cell repertoires in COVID-19. In the study overall: Specimens from acute and convalescent COVID-19 originated in the United States, Italy and Spain. Nucleic acid was either cDNA or gDNA, and it came from T cells, B-cell-depleted T cells, or PBMCs.

Per the germline V gene, CDR1 is SGDLS and CDR2 is YYNGEE. After removal of 1 base from V and 3 bases from J, the junction contained 2 bases not matched to a gene. The CDR3 runs 14 residues. Clones were read by immunoSEQ multiplex PCR, and TCRdb kept only the in-frame ones, dropping some. The repertoire consists of about 100,000 clones, with 85% occurring once and the leading ten covering about 1.8%. Material: peripheral blood. V and J are TRBV9 and TRBJ2-3; 7 bases align to TRBD1. The receptor's source is a woman in her seventies with active or convalescent COVID-19. CDR3 amino acids: CASSVSTGTDTQYF. The DNA of the CDR3 is TGTGCCAGCAGCGTATCGACAGGGACAGATACGCAGTATTTT.